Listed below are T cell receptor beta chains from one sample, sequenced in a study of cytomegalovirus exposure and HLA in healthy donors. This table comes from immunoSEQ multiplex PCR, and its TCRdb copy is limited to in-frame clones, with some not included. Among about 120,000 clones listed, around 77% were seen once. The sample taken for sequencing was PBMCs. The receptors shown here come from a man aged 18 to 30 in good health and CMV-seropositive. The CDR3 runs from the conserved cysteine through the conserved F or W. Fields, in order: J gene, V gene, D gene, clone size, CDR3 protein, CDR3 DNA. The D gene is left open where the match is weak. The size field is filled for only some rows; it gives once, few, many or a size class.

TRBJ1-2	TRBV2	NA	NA	CASSSPREGFPGYTF	TGTGCCAGCAGTTCCCCCCGGGAGGGATTCCCTGGCTACACCTTC
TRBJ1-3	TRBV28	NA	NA	CASSLLMDNIKLNTIYF	TGTGCCAGCAGTTTATTAATGGACAACATAAAACTCAACACCATATATTTT
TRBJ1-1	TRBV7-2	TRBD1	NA	CASSLDRGWTEAFF	TGTGCCAGCAGCTTGGACAGGGGTTGGACTGAAGCTTTCTTT
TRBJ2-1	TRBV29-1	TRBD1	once	CSGGTGGDNEQFF	TGCAGCGGAGGGACAGGGGGGGACAATGAGCAGTTCTTC
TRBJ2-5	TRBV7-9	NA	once	CASSGGTNQETQYF	TGTGCCAGCTCCGGGGGGACAAACCAAGAGACCCAGTACTTC
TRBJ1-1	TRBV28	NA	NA	CASNTKQGTPEAFF	TGTGCCAGCAATACTAAACAGGGTACCCCTGAAGCTTTCTTT
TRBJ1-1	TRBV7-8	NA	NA	CASSLIVPPAEAFF	TGTGCCAGCAGCTTAATAGTCCCCCCGGCTGAAGCTTTCTTT
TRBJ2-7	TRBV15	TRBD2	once	CATSRAGTSDAYEQYF	TGTGCCACCAGCAGAGCCGGGACTAGCGACGCCTACGAGCAGTACTTC
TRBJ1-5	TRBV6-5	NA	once	CASRGTEHNQPQHF	TGTGCCAGCCGCGGGACGGAACACAATCAGCCCCAGCATTTT
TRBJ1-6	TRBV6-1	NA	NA	CASSEALQGRRQSGNSPLHF	TGTGCCAGCAGTGAAGCGCTTCAAGGACGGCGACAGTCAGGAAATTCACCCCTCCACTTT